The rows below give T cell receptor beta chains drawn from one sample of a study of CD8+CD57+ T cells in acquired aplastic anemia. TCRdb re-called the reads with MiXCR, one entry per CDR3 protein. The sample lists about 180,000 distinct CDR3 sequences, approximately 52% occurring once. Sequences were obtained from sorted CD4+, CD8+, or CD8+CD57+ T cells (not recorded which) from PBMCs. The receptors were gathered from a human donor with aplastic anemia. Both conserved end residues are part of each CDR3. Each record gives: clone size, D gene, J gene, V gene, CDR3 length, CDR3 DNA, CDR3 protein. A D gene is named only where the DNA matches it firmly. The size field is filled for only some rows; it gives once, few, many or a size class.

abundance: -; d_gene: TRBD1; j_gene: TRBJ1-4; v_gene: TRBV19; len: 15; CDR3nt: TGTGCCAGTAATCTGGGACAGCCTCACAATGAAAAACTGTTTTTT; CDR3aa: CASNLGQPHNEKLFF
abundance: few; d_gene: -; j_gene: TRBJ1-1; v_gene: TRBV29-1; len: 13; CDR3nt: TGCAGCGTTGACCAGGCCTTGAACACTGAAGCTTTCTTT; CDR3aa: CSVDQALNTEAFF
abundance: -; d_gene: -; j_gene: TRBJ1-6; v_gene: TRBV7-2; len: 14; CDR3nt: TGTGCCAGCAGCTTAGGGACAGTTAATTCACCCCTCCACTTT; CDR3aa: CASSLGTVNSPLHF
abundance: few; d_gene: -; j_gene: TRBJ2-7; v_gene: TRBV28; len: 14; CDR3nt: TGTGCCAGCAGTCCCCCTCGGGGGTCCCGGGAGCAGTACTTC; CDR3aa: CASSPPRGSREQYF
abundance: -; d_gene: -; j_gene: TRBJ1-4; v_gene: TRBV29-1; len: 13; CDR3nt: TGCAGCGCCATTTCAGATTTTAATGAAAAACTGTTTTTT; CDR3aa: CSAISDFNEKLFF
abundance: few; d_gene: TRBD1; j_gene: TRBJ2-7; v_gene: TRBV10-3; len: 12; CDR3nt: TGTGCCATCAGTGAGTCGAACAGGGGAGAGGACTTC; CDR3aa: CAISESNRGEDF
abundance: many; d_gene: -; j_gene: TRBJ1-1; v_gene: TRBV7-9; len: 12; CDR3nt: TGTGCCAGCAGCTTTTCGCTCCCCTCGGCTTTCTTT; CDR3aa: CASSFSLPSAFF
abundance: many; d_gene: TRBD1; j_gene: TRBJ2-5; v_gene: TRBV5-1; len: 15; CDR3nt: TGCGCCAGCAGCTTCGGGACAGGGGGAGAAGAGACCCAGTACTTC; CDR3aa: CASSFGTGGEETQYF
abundance: many; d_gene: TRBD2; j_gene: TRBJ2-7; v_gene: TRBV6-1; len: 14; CDR3nt: TGTGCCAGCAGCGGGGCCTACGGGGGGAGGGAGCAGTACTTC; CDR3aa: CASSGAYGGREQYF
abundance: many; d_gene: -; j_gene: TRBJ1-2; v_gene: TRBV7-2; len: 14; CDR3nt: TGTGCCAGCAGCTTAGGTTTGGTAGGCTATGGCTACACCTTC; CDR3aa: CASSLGLVGYGYTF
abundance: many; d_gene: TRBD1; j_gene: TRBJ2-5; v_gene: TRBV29-1; len: 13; CDR3nt: TGCAGCGTTAGAAGGGGGCGCGGAGAGACCCAGTACTTC; CDR3aa: CSVRRGRGETQYF
abundance: many; d_gene: TRBD2; j_gene: TRBJ2-1; v_gene: TRBV19; len: 17; CDR3nt: TGTGCCAGTAGTATATTGGGACTAGCGGGAGAGGGGAATGAGCAGTTCTTC; CDR3aa: CASSILGLAGEGNEQFF
abundance: few; d_gene: TRBD1; j_gene: TRBJ1-2; v_gene: TRBV15; len: 14; CDR3nt: TGTGCCACCAGCTCGGCACAGGGGGCGTATGGCTACACCTTC; CDR3aa: CATSSAQGAYGYTF
abundance: -; d_gene: -; j_gene: TRBJ2-7; v_gene: TRBV10-3; len: 14; CDR3nt: TGTGCCATCGCGGGCCAGTCGAGCTCCTACGAGCAGTACTTC; CDR3aa: CAIAGQSSSYEQYF
abundance: few; d_gene: TRBD2; j_gene: TRBJ2-2; v_gene: TRBV2; len: 15; CDR3nt: TGTGCCAGCAGTGATCCTAGCGGGAGTGCCGGGGAGCTGTTTTTT; CDR3aa: CASSDPSGSAGELFF
abundance: many; d_gene: TRBD2; j_gene: TRBJ2-7; v_gene: TRBV29-1; len: 15; CDR3nt: TGCAGCGTTGAAAAGGCTAGCGGGGGATCATACGAGCAGTACTTC; CDR3aa: CSVEKASGGSYEQYF
abundance: -; d_gene: TRBD2; j_gene: TRBJ2-3; v_gene: TRBV10-3; len: 14; CDR3nt: TGTGCCATCAGTCCAGCGGGAGTCACAGATACGCAGTATTTT; CDR3aa: CAISPAGVTDTQYF